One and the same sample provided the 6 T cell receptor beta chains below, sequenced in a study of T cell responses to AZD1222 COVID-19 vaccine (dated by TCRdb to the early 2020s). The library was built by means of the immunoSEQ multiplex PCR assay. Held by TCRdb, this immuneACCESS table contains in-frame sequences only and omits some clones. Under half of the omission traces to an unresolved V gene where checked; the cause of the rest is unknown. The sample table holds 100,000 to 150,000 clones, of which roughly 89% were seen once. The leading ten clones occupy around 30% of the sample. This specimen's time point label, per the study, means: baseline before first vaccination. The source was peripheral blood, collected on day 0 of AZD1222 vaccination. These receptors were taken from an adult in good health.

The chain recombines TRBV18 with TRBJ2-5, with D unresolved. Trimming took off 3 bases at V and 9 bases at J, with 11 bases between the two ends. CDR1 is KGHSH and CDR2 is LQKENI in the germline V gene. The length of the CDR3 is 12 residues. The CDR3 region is CASSPNVEAQYF. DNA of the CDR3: TGTGCCAGCTCACCCAACGTTGAGGCCCAGTACTTC.

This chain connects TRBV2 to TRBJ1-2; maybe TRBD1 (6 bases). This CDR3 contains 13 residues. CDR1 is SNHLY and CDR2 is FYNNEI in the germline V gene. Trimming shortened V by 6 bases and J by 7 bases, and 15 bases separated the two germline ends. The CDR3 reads CASSQAQGFGYTF. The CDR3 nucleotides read TGTGCCAGCAGCCAAGCACAGGGTTTTGGCTACACCTTC.

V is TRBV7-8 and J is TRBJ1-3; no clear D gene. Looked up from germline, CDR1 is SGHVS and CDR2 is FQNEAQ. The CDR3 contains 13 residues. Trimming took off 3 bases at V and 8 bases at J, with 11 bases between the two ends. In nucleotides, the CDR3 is TGTGCCAGCAGCTTTAACGGGCGCGACACCATATATTTT. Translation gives CASSFNGRDTIYF. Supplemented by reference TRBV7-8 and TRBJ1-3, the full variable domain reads GAGVSQSPRYKVAKRGQDVALRCDPISGHVSLFWYQQALGQGPEFLTYFQNEAQLDKSGLPSDRFFAERPEGSVSTLKIQRTQQEDSAVYLCASSFNGRDTIYFGEGSWLTVV.

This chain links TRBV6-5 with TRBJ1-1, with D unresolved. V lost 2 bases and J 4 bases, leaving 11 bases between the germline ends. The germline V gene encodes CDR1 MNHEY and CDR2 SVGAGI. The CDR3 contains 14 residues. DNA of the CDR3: TGTGCCAGCAGTTACGGGCAGAGGAGCACTGAAGCTTTCTTT. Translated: CASSYGQRSTEAFF.

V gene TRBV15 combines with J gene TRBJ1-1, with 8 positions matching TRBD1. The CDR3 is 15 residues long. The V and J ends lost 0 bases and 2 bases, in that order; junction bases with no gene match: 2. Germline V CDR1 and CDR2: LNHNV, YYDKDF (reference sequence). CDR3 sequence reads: CATSRDPGGNTEAFF. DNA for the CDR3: TGTGCCACCAGCAGAGACCCAGGGGGCAACACTGAAGCTTTCTTT.

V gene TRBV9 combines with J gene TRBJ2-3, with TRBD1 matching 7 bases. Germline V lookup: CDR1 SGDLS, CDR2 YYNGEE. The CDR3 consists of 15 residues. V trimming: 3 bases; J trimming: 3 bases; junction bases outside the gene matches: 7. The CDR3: CASSAGTARTDTQYF. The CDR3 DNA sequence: TGTGCCAGCAGCGCCGGGACAGCGAGGACAGATACGCAGTATTTT.